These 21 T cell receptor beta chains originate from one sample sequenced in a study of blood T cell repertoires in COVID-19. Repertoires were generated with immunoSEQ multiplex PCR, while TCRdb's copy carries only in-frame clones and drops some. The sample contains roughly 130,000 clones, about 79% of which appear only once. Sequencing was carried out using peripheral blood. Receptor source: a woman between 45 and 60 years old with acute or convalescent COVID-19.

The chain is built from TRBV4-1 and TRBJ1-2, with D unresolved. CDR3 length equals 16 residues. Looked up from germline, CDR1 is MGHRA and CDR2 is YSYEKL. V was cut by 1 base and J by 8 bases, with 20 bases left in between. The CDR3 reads CASSQAPQATPGGYTF. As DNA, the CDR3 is TGCGCCAGCAGCCAAGCCCCACAAGCCACTCCCGGGGGCTACACCTTC.

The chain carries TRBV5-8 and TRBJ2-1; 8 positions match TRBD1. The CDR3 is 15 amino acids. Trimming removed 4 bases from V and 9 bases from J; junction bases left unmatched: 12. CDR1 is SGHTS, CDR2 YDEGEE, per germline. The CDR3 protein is CASSGTGTGISEQFF. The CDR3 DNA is TGTGCCAGCAGCGGAACCGGGACAGGAATAAGTGAGCAGTTCTTC.

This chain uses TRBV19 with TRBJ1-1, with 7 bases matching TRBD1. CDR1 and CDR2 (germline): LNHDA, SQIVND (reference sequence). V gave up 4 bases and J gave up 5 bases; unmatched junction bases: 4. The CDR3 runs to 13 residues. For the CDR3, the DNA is TGTGCCAGTAGTACGGGACAGAAGACTGAAGCTTTCTTT. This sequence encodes CASSTGQKTEAFF.

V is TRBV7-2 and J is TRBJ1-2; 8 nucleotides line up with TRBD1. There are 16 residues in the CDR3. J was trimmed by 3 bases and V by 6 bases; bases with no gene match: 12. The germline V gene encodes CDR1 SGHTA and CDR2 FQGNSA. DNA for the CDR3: TGTGCCAGCAGGCTTGGACAGGGCAGTTTCGACTATGGCTACACCTTC. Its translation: CASRLGQGSFDYGYTF.

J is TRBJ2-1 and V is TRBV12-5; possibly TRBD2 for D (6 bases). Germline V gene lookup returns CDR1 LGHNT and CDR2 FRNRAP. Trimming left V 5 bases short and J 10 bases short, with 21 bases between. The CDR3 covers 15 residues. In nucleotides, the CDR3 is TGTGCTAGTGGTCTGCATACCGGCCTAAGCGGGGAGCAGTTCTTC. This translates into CASGLHTGLSGEQFF. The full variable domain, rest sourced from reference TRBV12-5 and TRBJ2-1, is DARVTQTPRHKVTEMGQEVTMRCQPILGHNTVFWYRQTMMQGLELLAYFRNRAPLDDSGMPKDRFSAEMPDATLATLKIQPSEPRDSAVYFCASGLHTGLSGEQFFGPGTRLTVL.

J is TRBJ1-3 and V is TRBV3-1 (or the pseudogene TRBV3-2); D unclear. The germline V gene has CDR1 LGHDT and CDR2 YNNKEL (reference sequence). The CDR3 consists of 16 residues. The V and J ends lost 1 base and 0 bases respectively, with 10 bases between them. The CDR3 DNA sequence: TGTGCCAGCAGCCAAGGACTGCCGAGCTCTGGAAACACCATATATTTT. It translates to CASSQGLPSSGNTIYF.

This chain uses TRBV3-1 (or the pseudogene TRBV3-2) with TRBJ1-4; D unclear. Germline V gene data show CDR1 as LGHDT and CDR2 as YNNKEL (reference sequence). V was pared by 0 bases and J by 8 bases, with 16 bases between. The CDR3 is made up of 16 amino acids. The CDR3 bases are TGTGCCAGCAGCCAAGATCCGACCGGGATACAGGAAAAACTGTTTTTT. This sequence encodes CASSQDPTGIQEKLFF.

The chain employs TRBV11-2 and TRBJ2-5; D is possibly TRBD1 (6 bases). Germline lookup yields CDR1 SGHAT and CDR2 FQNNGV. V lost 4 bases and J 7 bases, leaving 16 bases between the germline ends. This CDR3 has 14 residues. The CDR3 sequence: CASSSLSPQGTQYF. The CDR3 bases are TGTGCCAGCAGCTCCCTTTCCCCACAGGGGACCCAGTACTTC. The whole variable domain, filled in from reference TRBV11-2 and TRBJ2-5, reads EAGVAQSPRYKIIEKRQSVAFWCNPISGHATLYWYQQILGQGPKLLIQFQNNGVVDDSQLPKDRFSAERLKGVDSTLKIQPAKLEDSAVYLCASSSLSPQGTQYFGPGTRLLVL.

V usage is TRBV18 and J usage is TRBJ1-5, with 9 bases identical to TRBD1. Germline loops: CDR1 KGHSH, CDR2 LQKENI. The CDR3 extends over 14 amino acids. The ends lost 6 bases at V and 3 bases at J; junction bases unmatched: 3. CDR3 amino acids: CASSLQGANQPQHF. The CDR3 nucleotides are TGTGCCAGCTCGCTACAGGGGGCCAATCAGCCCCAGCATTTT.

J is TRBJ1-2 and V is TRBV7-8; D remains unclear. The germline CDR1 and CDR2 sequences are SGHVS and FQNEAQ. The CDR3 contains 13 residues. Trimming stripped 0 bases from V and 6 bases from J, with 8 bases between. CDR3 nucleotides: TGTGCCAGCAGCTTAGCGCCCGGGGATGGCTACACCTTC. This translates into CASSLAPGDGYTF. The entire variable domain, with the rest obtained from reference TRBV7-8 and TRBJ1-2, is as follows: GAGVSQSPRYKVAKRGQDVALRCDPISGHVSLFWYQQALGQGPEFLTYFQNEAQLDKSGLPSDRFFAERPEGSVSTLKIQRTQQEDSAVYLCASSLAPGDGYTFGSGTRLTVV.

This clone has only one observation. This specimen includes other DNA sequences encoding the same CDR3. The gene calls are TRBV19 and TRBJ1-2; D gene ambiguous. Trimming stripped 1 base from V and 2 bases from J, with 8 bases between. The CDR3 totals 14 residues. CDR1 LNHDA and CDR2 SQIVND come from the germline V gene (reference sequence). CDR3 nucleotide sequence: TGTGCCAGTAGTATAGGCCAGGCGAACTATGGCTACACCTTC. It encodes CASSIGQANYGYTF.

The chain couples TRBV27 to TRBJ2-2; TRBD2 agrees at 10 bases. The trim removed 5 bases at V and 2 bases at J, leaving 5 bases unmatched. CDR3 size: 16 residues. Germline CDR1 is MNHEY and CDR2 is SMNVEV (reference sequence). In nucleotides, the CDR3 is TGTGCCAGCAGTCGACCTAGCGGGAGAAACACCGGGGAGCTGTTTTTT. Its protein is CASSRPSGRNTGELFF.

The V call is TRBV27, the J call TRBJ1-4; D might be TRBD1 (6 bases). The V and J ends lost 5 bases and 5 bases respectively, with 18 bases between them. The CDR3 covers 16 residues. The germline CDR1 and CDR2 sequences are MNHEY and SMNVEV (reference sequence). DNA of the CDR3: TGTGCCAGCAGTCCTAGGGTTCACAGGGACAATGAAAAACTGTTTTTT. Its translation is CASSPRVHRDNEKLFF.

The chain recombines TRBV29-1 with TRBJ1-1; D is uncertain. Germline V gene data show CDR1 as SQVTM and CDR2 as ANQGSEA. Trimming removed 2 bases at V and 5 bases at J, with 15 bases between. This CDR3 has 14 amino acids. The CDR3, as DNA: TGCAGCGTTGAATGGCCCGGAGCGGGTACTGAAGCTTTCTTT. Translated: CSVEWPGAGTEAFF. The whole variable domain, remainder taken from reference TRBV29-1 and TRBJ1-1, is SAVISQKPSRDICQRGTSLTIQCQVDSQVTMMFWYRQQPGQSLTLIATANQGSEATYESGFVIDKFPISRPNLTFSTLTVSNMSPEDSSIYLCSVEWPGAGTEAFFGQGTRLTVV.

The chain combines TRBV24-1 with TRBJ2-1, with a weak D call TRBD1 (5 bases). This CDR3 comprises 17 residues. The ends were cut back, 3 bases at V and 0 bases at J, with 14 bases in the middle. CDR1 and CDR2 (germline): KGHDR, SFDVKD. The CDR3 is CATSDPRGTSSYNEQFF. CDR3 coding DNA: TGTGCCACCAGTGATCCTAGGGGTACGAGCTCCTACAATGAGCAGTTCTTC.

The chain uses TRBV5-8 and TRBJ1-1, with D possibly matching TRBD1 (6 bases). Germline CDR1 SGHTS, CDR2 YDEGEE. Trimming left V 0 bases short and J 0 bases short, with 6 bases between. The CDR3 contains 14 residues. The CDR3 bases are TGTGCCAGCAGCTTGGGACAGGTGAACACTGAAGCTTTCTTT. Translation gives CASSLGQVNTEAFF.

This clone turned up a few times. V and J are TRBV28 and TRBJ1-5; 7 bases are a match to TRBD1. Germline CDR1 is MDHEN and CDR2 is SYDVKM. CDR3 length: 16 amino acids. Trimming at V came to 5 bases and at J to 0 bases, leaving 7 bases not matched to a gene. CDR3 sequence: CASSISGTVSNQPQHF. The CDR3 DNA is TGTGCCAGCAGTATCTCCGGGACAGTTAGCAATCAGCCCCAGCATTTT.

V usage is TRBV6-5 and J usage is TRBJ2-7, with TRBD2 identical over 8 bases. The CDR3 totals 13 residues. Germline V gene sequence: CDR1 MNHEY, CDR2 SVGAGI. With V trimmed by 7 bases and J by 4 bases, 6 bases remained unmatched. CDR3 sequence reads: CASMLREGYEQYF. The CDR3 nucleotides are TGTGCCAGCATGCTACGGGAGGGATACGAGCAGTACTTC.

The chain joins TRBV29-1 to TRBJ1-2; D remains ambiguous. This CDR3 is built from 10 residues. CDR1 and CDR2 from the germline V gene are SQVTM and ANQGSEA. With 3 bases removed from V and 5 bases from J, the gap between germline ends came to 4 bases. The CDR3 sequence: CSVDEYGYTF. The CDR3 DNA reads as TGCAGCGTTGATGAGTATGGCTACACCTTC.

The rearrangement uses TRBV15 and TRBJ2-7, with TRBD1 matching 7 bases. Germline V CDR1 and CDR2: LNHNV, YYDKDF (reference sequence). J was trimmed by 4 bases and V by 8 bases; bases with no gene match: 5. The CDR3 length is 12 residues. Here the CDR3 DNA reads TGTGCCACCGCCGACAGGGCGTACGAGCAGTACTTC. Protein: CATADRAYEQYF.

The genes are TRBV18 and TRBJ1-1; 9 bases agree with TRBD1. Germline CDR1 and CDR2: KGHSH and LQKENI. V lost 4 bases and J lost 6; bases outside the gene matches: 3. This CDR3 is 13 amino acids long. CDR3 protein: CASSRDRDAEAFF. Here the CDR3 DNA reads TGTGCCAGCTCACGGGACAGGGACGCTGAAGCTTTCTTT.